A selection of T cell receptor beta chains follows, all from one sample in a study of identical twins. TCRdb called the 5' RACE reads again in MiXCR, with one record for every CDR3 protein. The profile shows some 560,000 distinct CDR3 sequences, around a tenth of them singletons. The data were also submitted as part of a second study, on yellow fever vaccine responses in identical twins.

Sequences were obtained from PBMCs. The receptors were gathered from a woman younger than 35 in good health. CDR3s leave out the opening cysteine and the closing phenylalanine or tryptophan. Fields, in order: J gene, clone size, V gene, CDR3 protein. Clone sizes are given selectively: once, few, many, or a class where the clone is expanded.

J: TRBJ2-5; size: many; V: TRBV19; CDR3: ASKGTGGSETQY
J: TRBJ2-7; size: few; V: TRBV27; CDR3: ASSPRPGGEQY
J: TRBJ2-5; size: NA; V: TRBV20-1; CDR3: SATGGAVLETQY
J: TRBJ1-6; size: NA; V: TRBV6-1; CDR3: ASSETRTGESPLH
J: TRBJ2-5; size: many; V: TRBV6-5; CDR3: ASSPPQGTQY
J: TRBJ2-3; size: many; V: TRBV27; CDR3: ASSLTTFGTDTQY
J: TRBJ2-1; size: many; V: TRBV20-1; CDR3: SASDPMRNEQF
J: TRBJ2-2; size: NA; V: TRBV2; CDR3: AISFLAGGLLVTGELF
J: TRBJ2-3; size: many; V: TRBV12-3/TRBV12-4; CDR3: ASVGARADTQY
J: TRBJ2-5; size: few; V: TRBV5-4; CDR3: ASSRQQGLAGDETQY
J: TRBJ1-1; size: many; V: TRBV6-1; CDR3: ASSDQGSGNTEAF
J: TRBJ2-2; size: NA; V: TRBV12-3/TRBV12-4; CDR3: ASSFGGGRFGGGELF
J: TRBJ1-2; size: many; V: TRBV12-3/TRBV12-4; CDR3: ASRGTATYGYT
J: TRBJ2-1; size: NA; V: TRBV4-3; CDR3: ASSRQGEYNEQF
J: TRBJ2-5; size: NA; V: TRBV2; CDR3: ASSEARGAGKTQY
J: TRBJ1-4; size: NA; V: TRBV15; CDR3: ATSRETQLTTNEKLF
J: TRBJ2-7; size: many; V: TRBV12-3/TRBV12-4; CDR3: ASSLSALAAYSYEQY
J: TRBJ2-7; size: NA; V: TRBV3-1; CDR3: ASSQVSPDWPSYEQY
J: TRBJ2-1; size: many; V: TRBV12-3/TRBV12-4; CDR3: ASSPQKRHNEQF
J: TRBJ1-1; size: NA; V: TRBV12-3/TRBV12-4; CDR3: ASSTMTGRNTEAF
J: TRBJ2-5; size: few; V: TRBV20-1; CDR3: SANAGQYQETQY
J: TRBJ2-1; size: many; V: TRBV12-3/TRBV12-4; CDR3: ASSFLAGVNEQF
J: TRBJ2-1; size: few; V: TRBV6-5; CDR3: ASSTSGGDNEQF
J: TRBJ2-3; size: many; V: TRBV3-1; CDR3: ASSHATSSDTQY
J: TRBJ2-3; size: few; V: TRBV20-1; CDR3: SASGRNTDTQY
J: TRBJ2-3; size: few; V: TRBV12-3/TRBV12-4; CDR3: ASSPGDSIYTDTQY
J: TRBJ2-3; size: NA; V: TRBV28; CDR3: ASSFDGTDTQY
J: TRBJ2-5; size: NA; V: TRBV7-9; CDR3: ASSSVRTSEETQY
J: TRBJ2-7; size: many; V: TRBV30; CDR3: AWSQRVDSEQY
J: TRBJ2-4; size: NA; V: TRBV5-1; CDR3: ASSDPGGSGIQY
J: TRBJ1-1; size: few; V: TRBV11-3; CDR3: ASSIRGARRTLDGPLNTEAF
J: TRBJ2-3; size: NA; V: TRBV7-2; CDR3: ASSKPGGRTDTQY
J: TRBJ2-1; size: NA; V: TRBV7-2; CDR3: ASSLGLIRF
J: TRBJ2-5; size: NA; V: TRBV15; CDR3: ATRRGSGEETQY
J: TRBJ2-3; size: few; V: TRBV4-3; CDR3: ASSQEQALYPPDTQY
J: TRBJ2-2; size: few; V: TRBV11-2; CDR3: ASSTGQGASTGELF
J: TRBJ2-4; size: NA; V: TRBV10-1; CDR3: ASSEGPSQP
J: TRBJ1-2; size: once; V: TRBV2; CDR3: ASSEGWTYGYT
J: TRBJ1-2; size: NA; V: TRBV12-3/TRBV12-4; CDR3: ASRTGTGTYGYT
J: TRBJ2-1; size: many; V: TRBV2; CDR3: ASSGDSLTTHNEQF
J: TRBJ2-7; size: few; V: TRBV5-1; CDR3: ASSVGGHDYEQY
J: TRBJ2-7; size: NA; V: TRBV7-9; CDR3: ASSAGREQY
J: TRBJ1-4; size: few; V: TRBV9; CDR3: ASSVGQGRGKLF
J: TRBJ2-5; size: many; V: TRBV29-1; CDR3: STRTGQETQY
J: TRBJ2-3; size: few; V: TRBV12-3/TRBV12-4; CDR3: ASSFRTSVLGDTQY
J: TRBJ2-5; size: NA; V: TRBV4-3; CDR3: ASSQDTGIRETQY